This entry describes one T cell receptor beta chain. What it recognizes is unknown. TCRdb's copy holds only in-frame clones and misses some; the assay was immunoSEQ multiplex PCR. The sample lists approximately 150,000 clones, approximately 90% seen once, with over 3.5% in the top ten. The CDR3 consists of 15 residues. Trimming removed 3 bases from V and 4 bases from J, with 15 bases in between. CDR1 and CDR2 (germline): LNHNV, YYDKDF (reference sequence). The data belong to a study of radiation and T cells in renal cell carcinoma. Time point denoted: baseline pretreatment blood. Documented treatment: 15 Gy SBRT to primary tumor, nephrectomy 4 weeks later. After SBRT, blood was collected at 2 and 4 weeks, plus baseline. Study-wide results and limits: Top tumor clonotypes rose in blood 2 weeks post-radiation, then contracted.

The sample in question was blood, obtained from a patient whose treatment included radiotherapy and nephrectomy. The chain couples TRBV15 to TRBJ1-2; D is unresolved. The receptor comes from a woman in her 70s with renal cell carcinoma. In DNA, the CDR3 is TGTGCCACCAGCAGCCCGAGTAGGGCAGGCTATGGCTACACCTTC. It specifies CATSSPSRAGYGYTF. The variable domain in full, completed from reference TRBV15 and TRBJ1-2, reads DAMVIQNPRYQVTQFGKPVTLSCSQTLNHNVMYWYQQKSSQAPKLLFHYYDKDFNNEADTPDNFQSRRPNTSFCFLDIRSPGLGDTAMYLCATSSPSRAGYGYTFGSGTRLTVV.